This T cell receptor beta chain was profiled in a study of blood T cell repertoires in COVID-19. Study details: Whether acute or convalescent, the COVID-19 samples came from the United States, Italy and Spain.

This clone has a single count. Only in-frame clones appear in the TCRdb table, and some are missing; sequencing was by immunoSEQ multiplex PCR. The sample has roughly 150,000 clones, approximately 90% seen once. The material sequenced was peripheral blood. The receptor was isolated from a human donor in a cohort sampled during active COVID-19.

The CDR3 sequence: CRRQATDTQYF. The CDR3 DNA reads as TGCAGACGACAGGCGACAGATACGCAGTATTTT. The genes are TRBV20-1 and TRBJ2-3; D is possibly TRBD1 (6 bases). The CDR3 extends over 11 amino acids. The V gene's germline CDR1 is DFQATT and CDR2 SNEGSKA (reference sequence).